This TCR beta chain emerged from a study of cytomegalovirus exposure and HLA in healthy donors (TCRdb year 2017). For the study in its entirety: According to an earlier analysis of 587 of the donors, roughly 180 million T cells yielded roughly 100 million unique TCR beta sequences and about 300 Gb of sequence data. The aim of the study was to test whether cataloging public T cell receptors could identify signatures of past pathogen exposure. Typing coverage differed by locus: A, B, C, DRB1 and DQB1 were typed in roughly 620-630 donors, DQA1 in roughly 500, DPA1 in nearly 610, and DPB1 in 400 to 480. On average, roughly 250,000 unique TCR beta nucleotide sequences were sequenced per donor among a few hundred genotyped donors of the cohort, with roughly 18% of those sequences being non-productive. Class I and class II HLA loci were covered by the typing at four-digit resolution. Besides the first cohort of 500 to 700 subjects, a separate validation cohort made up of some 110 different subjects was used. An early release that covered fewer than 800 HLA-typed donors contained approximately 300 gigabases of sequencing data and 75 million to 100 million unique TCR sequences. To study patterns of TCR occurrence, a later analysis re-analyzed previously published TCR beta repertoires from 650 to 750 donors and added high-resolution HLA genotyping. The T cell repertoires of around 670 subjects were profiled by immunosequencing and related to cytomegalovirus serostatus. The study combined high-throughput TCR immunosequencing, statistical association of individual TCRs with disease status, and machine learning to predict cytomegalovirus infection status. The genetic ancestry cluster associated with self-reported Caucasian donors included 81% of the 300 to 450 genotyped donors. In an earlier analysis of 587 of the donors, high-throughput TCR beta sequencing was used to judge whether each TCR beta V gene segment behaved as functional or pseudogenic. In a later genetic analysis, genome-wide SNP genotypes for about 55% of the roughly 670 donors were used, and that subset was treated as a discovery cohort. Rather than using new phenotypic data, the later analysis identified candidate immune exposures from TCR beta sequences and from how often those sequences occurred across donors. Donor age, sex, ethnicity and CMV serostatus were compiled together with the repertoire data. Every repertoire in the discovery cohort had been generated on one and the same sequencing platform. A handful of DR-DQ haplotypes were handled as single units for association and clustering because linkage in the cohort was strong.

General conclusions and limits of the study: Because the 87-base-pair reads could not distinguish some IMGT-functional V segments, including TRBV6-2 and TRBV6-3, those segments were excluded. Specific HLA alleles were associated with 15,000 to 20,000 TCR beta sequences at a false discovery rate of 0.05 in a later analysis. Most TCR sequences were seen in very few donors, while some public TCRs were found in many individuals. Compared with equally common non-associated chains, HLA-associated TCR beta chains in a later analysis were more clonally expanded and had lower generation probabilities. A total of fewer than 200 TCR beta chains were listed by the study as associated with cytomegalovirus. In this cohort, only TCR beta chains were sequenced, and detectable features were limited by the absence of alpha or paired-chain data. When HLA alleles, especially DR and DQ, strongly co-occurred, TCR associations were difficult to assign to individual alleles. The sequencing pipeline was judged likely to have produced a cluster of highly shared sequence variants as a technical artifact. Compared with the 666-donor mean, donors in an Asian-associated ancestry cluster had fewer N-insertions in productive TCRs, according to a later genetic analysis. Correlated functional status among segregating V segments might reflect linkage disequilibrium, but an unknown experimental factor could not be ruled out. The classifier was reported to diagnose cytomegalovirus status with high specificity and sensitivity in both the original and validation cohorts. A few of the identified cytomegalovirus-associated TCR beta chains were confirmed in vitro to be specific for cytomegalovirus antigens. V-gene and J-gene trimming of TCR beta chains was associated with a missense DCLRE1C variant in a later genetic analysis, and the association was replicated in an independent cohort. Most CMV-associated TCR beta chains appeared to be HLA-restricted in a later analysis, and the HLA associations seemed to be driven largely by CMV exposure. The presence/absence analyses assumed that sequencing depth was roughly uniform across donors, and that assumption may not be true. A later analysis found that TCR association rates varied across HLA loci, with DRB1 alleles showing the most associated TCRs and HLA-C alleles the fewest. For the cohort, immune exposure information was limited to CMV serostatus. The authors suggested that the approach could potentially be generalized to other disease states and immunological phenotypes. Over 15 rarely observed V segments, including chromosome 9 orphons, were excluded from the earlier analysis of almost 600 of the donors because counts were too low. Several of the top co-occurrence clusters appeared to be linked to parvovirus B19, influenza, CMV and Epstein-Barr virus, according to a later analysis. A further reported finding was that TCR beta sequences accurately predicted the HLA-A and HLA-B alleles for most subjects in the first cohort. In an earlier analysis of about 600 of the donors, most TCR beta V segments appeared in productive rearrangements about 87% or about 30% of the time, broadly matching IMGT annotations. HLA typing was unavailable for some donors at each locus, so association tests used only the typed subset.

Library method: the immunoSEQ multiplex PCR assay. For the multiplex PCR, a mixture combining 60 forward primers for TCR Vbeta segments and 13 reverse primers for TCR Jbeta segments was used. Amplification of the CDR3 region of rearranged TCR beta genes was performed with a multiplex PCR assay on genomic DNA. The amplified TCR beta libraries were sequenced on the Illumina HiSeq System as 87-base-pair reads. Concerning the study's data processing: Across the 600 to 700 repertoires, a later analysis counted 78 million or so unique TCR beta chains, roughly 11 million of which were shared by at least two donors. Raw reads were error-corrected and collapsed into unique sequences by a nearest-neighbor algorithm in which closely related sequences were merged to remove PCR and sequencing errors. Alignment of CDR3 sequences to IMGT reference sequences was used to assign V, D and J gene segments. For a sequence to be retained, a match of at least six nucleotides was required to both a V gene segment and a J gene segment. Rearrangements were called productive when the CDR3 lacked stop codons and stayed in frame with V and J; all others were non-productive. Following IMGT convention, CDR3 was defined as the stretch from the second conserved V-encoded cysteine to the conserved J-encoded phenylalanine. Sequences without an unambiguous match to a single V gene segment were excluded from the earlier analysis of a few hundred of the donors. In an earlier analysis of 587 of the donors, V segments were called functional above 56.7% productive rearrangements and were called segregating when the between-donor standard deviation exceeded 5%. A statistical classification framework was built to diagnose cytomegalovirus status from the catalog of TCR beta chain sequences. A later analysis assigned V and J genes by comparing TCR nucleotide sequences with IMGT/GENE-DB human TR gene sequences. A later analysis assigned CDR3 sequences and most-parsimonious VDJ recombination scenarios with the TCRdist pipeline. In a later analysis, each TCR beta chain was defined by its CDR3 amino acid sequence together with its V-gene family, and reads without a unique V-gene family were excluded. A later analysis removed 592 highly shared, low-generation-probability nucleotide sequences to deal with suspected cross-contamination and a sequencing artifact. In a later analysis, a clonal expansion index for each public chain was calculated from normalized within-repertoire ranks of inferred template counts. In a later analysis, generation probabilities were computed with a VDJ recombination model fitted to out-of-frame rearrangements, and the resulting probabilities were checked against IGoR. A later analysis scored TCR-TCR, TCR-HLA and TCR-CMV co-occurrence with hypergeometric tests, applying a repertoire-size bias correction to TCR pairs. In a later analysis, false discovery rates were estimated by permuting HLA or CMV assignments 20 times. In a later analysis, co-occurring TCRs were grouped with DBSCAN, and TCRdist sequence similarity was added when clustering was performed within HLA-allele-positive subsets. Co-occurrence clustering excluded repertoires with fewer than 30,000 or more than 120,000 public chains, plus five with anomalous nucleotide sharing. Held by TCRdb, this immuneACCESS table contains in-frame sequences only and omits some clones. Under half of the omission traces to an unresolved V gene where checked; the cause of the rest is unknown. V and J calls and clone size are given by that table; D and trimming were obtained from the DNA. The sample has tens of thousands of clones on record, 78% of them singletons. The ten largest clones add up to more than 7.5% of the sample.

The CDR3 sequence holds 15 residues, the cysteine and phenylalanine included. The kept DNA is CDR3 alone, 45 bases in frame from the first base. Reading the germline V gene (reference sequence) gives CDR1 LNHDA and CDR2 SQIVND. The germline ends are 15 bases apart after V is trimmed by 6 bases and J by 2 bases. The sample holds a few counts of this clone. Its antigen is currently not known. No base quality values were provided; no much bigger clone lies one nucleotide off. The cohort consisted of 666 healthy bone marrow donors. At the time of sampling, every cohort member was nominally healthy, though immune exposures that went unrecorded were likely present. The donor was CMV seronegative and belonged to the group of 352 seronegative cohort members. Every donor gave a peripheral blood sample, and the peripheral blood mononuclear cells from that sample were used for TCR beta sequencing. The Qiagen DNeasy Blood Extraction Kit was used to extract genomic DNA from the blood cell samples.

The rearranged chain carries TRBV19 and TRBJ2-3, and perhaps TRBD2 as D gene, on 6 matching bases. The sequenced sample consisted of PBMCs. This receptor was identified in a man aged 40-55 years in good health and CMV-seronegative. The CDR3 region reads CASRTSGVTTDTQYF. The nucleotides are TGTGCCAGTAGAACCTCGGGGGTTACCACAGATACGCAGTATTTT.